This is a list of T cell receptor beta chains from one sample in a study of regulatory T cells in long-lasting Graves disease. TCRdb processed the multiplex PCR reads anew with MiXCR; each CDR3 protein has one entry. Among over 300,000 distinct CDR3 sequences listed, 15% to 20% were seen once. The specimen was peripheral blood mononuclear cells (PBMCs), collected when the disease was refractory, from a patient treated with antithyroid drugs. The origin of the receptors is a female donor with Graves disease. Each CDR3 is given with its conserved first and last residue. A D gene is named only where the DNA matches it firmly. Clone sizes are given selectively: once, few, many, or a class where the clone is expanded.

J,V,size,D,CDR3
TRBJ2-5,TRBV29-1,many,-,CSVVGQVTWAQYF
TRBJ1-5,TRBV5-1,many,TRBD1,CASSLNRGGQPQHF
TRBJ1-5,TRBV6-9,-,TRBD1,CASSLTGLRQPQHF
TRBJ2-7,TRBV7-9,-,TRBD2,CASSPPLAGGSYEQYF
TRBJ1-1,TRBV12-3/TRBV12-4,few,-,CASSLRAPVFEAFF
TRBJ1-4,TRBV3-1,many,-,CASSQEVDRTNEKLFF
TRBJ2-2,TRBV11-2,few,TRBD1,CASRKGTAGELFF
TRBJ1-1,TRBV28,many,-,CASSGGGVDTEAFF
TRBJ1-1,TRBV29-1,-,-,CSAIIISAFF
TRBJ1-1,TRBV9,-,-,CASSVVRANTEAFF
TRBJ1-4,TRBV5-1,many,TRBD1,CASNQGATNEKLFF
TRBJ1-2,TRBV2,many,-,CASSEVLAGDSAGYTF
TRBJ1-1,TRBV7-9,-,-,CASSLDLGNTEAFF
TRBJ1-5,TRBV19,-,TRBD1,CASSIGDRVKTQPQHF
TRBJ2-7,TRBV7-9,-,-,CASSLGTANEQYF
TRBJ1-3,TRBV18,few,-,CASVLQRASGNTIYF
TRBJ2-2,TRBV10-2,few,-,CASRLPGVTGELFF
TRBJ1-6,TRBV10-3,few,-,CATQRDSSSYNSPLHF
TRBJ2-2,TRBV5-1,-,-,CASSLPESTGELFF
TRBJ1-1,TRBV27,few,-,CASSSRYTEAFF
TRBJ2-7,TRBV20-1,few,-,CSARRVGASSRKPYEQYF
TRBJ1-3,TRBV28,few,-,CASVRSGNTIYF
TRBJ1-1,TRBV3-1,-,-,CASSQGGERAEAFF
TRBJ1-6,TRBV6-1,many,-,CASSPGDSSSYNSPLHF
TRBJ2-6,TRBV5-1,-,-,CASSFFPEGVLTF
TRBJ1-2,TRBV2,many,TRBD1,CASPDRDYGGYTF
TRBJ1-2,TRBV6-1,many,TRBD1,CAASKTGAASGYTF
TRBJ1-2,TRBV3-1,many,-,CASSQGMGQANGYTF
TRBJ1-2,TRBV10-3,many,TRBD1,CAISGDRGRNYGYTF
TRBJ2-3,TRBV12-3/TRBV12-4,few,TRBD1,CASSLVAGGTDTQYF